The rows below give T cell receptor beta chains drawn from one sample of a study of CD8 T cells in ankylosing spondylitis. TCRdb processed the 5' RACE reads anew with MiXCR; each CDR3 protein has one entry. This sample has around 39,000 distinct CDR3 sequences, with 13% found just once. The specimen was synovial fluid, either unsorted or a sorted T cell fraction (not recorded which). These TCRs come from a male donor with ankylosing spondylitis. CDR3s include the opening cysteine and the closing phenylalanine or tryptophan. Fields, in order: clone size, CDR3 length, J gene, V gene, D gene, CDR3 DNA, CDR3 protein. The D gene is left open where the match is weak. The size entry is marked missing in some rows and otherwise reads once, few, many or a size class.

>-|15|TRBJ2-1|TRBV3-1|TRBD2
TGTGCCAGCAGCCTGACTAGCGGGAGGGCCCATGAGCAGTTCTTC
CASSLTSGRAHEQFF
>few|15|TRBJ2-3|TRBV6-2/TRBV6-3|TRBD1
TGTGCCAGCAGCCAAGGGACAGACAGCACAGATACGCAGTATTTT
CASSQGTDSTDTQYF
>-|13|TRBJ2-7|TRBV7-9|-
TGTGCCAGCAGCTTCCTCAGGGTTTACGAGCAGTACTTC
CASSFLRVYEQYF
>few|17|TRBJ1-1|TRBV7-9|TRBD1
TGTGCCAGCAGCCCTAACCTGGGACAGGGGATGAACACTGAAGCTTTCTTT
CASSPNLGQGMNTEAFF
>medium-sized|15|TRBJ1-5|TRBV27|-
TGTGCCAGCAGTTTCAACAGGGATAGCAATCAGCCCCAGCATTTT
CASSFNRDSNQPQHF
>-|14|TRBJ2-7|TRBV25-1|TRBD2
TGTGCCAGCAGGTGGGGTGCGGGAGGGTACGAGCAGTACTTC
CASRWGAGGYEQYF
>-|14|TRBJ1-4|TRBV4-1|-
TGCGCCAGCAGCCAAGAGGGGCCGCGTGAAAAACTGTTTTTT
CASSQEGPREKLFF
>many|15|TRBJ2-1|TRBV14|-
TGTGCCAGCAGCCAAACCGGGACGACCTACAATGAGCAGTTCTTC
CASSQTGTTYNEQFF
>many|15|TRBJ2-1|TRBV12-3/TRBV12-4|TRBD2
TGTGCCAGCAGTTATAGCGGGGGGGCAAACAATGAGCAGTTCTTC
CASSYSGGANNEQFF
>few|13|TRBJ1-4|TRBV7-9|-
TGTGCCAGCAGCCCCGGGCTGAATGAAAAACTGTTTTTT
CASSPGLNEKLFF
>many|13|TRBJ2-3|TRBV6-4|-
TGTGCCAGCAGTGACGGGGCGGAAGATACGCAGTATTTT
CASSDGAEDTQYF
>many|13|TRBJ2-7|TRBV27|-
TGTGCCAGCAGCCCAGGAGGCCCCTACGAGCAGTACTTC
CASSPGGPYEQYF
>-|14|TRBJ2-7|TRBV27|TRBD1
TGTGCCAGCAACGACCTAGGGACAGGGGGCGAGCAGTACTTC
CASNDLGTGGEQYF
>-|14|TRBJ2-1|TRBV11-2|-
TGTGCCAGCAGCCCGCATGACGTGAACAATGAGCAGTTCTTC
CASSPHDVNNEQFF
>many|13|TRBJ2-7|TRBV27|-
TGTGCCAGCAGTTTATCAATGAGTTACGAGCAGTACTTC
CASSLSMSYEQYF
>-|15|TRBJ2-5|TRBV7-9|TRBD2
TGTGCCAGCAGCTTCGCGGGAGGCCTAGCCGAGACCCAGTACTTC
CASSFAGGLAETQYF
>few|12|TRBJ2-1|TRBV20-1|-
TGCAGTGCTAGAGTGAGAGACAATGAGCAGTTCTTC
CSARVRDNEQFF
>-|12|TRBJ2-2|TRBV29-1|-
TGCAGCGTACGGACGGCTTACGGGGAGCTGTTTTTT
CSVRTAYGELFF
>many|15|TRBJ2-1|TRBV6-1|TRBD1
TGTGCCAGCAGCCAAGGGACAGAAGCCTACAATGAGCAGTTCTTC
CASSQGTEAYNEQFF
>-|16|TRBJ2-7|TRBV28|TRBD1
TGTGCCAGCAGTTTATGGCCGGGACAGGGGGCGTACGAGCAGTACTTC
CASSLWPGQGAYEQYF
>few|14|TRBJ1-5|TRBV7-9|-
TGTGCCAGCAGCCCTGGGGTAGGGGAACAGCCCCAGCATTTT
CASSPGVGEQPQHF
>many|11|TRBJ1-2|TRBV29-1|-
TGCAGCATGACAGTCTCAGGTGGCTACACCTTC
CSMTVSGGYTF
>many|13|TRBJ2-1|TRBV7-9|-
TGTGCCAGCAGCTTATCCGGGTACAATGAGCAGTTCTTC
CASSLSGYNEQFF
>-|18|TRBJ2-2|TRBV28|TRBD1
TGTGCCAGCAGTTCACCCTTATGGACAGGGGAGAGCACCGGGGAGCTGTTTTTT
CASSSPLWTGESTGELFF
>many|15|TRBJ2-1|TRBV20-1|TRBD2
TGCAGTGCTAGAGTAGTAGCGGGAGAGGACAATGAGCAGTTCTTC
CSARVVAGEDNEQFF
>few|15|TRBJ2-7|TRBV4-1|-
TGCGCCAGCAGCCTACAGGGAACCCCATACTACGAGCAGTACTTC
CASSLQGTPYYEQYF
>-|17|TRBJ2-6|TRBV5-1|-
TGCGCCACTCGGGAGGACAGGAGCATATCTGGGGCCAACGTCCTGACTTTC
CATREDRSISGANVLTF
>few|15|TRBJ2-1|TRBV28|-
TGTGCCAGCAGTTTTGCAGGACGGTCCTACAATGAGCAGTTCTTC
CASSFAGRSYNEQFF
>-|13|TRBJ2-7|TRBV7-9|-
TGTGCCAGCAGCTTTTCGCCTGGGCCCGAGCAGTACTTC
CASSFSPGPEQYF
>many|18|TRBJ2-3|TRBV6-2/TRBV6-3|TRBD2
TGTGCCAGCAGTTACTCATATTTGCGGGAGGTAACCACAGATACGCAGTATTTT
CASSYSYLREVTTDTQYF
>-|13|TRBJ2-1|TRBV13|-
TGTGCCACTGGGACTTTTGAGGTAAATGAGCAGTTCTTC
CATGTFEVNEQFF
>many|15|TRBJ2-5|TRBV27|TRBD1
TGTGCCAGCAGTCCGGGACAGGGGGAGGTAAAGACCCAGTACTTC
CASSPGQGEVKTQYF
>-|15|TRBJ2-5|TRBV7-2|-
TGTGCCAGCAGCTCCCTAGGGGCGAATACGTGGACCCAGTACTTC
CASSSLGANTWTQYF
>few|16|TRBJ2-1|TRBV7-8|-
TGTGCCAGCAGCTCCGAACAGCTCCCCACCTACAATGAGCAGTTCTTC
CASSSEQLPTYNEQFF
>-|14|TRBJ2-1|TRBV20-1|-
TGCAGTGCTTCCGGTTCGAGCTCCTACAATGAGCAGTTCTTC
CSASGSSSYNEQFF
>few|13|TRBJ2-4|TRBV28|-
TGTGCCACCCGACTAGTTTACAAAAACATTCAGTACTTC
CATRLVYKNIQYF
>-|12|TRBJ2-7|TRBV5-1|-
TGCGCCAGCAGCTTGATTGGTTACGAGCAGTACTTC
CASSLIGYEQYF
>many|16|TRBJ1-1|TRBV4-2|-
TGTGCCAGCAGAAACCTCGAGGTTGGAATGAACACTGAAGCTTTCTTT
CASRNLEVGMNTEAFF
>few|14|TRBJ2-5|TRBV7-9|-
TGTGCCAGCAGCCTAGTCGGCGACCAAGAGACCCAGTACTTC
CASSLVGDQETQYF
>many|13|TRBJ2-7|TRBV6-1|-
TGTGCCAGCAGCGACCATTCGGAAGGGGAGCAGTACTTC
CASSDHSEGEQYF
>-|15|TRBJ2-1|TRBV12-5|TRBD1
TGTGCTAGTGGCCGAGGGACAGGGGGTGGACATGAGCAGTTCTTC
CASGRGTGGGHEQFF
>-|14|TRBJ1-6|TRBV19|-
TGTGCCAGTGGGGGGATCCGGGAACCTTCACCCCTCCACTTT
CASGGIREPSPLHF
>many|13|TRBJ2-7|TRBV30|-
TGTGCCTTCTCTGAGGGGCGATTGGGCGAGCAGTACTTC
CAFSEGRLGEQYF
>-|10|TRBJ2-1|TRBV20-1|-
TGCAGTGCCAATCCAAGTGGGCAGTTCTTC
CSANPSGQFF
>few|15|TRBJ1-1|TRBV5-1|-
TGCGCCAGCAGCACTACCGGGACGTGGAACACTGAAGCTTTCTTT
CASSTTGTWNTEAFF
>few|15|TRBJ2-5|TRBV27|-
TGTGCCAGCAGTTTATACGGCGGAGGGGAAGAGACCCAGTACTTC
CASSLYGGGEETQYF
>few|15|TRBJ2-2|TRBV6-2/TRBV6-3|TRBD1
TGTGCCAGCAACCCCCAGGGGGCGAACACCGGGGAGCTGTTTTTT
CASNPQGANTGELFF
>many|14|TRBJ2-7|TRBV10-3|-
TGTGCCATCAGTGAGTCGAGGACCAACTACGAGCAGTACTTC
CAISESRTNYEQYF
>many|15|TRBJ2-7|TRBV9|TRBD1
TGTGCCAGCAGCGGAGGGACAGGGGGCTCCTACGAGCAGTACTTC
CASSGGTGGSYEQYF
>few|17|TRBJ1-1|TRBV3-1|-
TGTGCCAGCAGCCAAGATTTAAAGGGGATTATGAACACTGAAGCTTTCTTT
CASSQDLKGIMNTEAFF
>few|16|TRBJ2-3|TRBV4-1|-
TGCGCCAGCAGCCAAGACCCTAGTTTTGGCACAGATACGCAGTATTTT
CASSQDPSFGTDTQYF
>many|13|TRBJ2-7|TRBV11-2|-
TGTGCCAGCAGCTTAACGGACTCCTACGAGCAGTACTTC
CASSLTDSYEQYF
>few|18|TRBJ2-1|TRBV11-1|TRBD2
TGTGCCAGCAGCTTGAAGACTAGCGGGGGGGCGGTTTACAATGAGCAGTTCTTC
CASSLKTSGGAVYNEQFF
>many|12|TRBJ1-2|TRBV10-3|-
TGTGCCATCAGGCCAGGAAACTATGGCTACACCTTC
CAIRPGNYGYTF
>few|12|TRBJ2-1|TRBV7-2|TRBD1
TGTGCCAGCAGCACCCGGGACAGGGAGACATTCTTC
CASSTRDRETFF
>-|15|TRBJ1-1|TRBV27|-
TGTGCCAGCACTACGCGGGGCTCCACGAACACTGAAGCTCTCTTT
CASTTRGSTNTEALF
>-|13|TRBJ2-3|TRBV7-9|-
TGTGCCAGCAGCCACCCGGATGACGATACGCAGTATTTT
CASSHPDDDTQYF
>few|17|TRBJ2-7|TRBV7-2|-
TGTGCCAGCAGCTTAGCCGGGGACGGACAACTACTCTACGAGCAGTACTTC
CASSLAGDGQLLYEQYF
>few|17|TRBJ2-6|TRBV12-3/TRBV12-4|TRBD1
TGTGCCAGCAGTAACACGTTACAGGGGACAGGGGCCAACGTCCTGACTTTC
CASSNTLQGTGANVLTF
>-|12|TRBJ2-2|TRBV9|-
TGTGCCAGCAGCGTATCAGAGGGGGAGCTGTTTTTT
CASSVSEGELFF